This is a list of T cell receptor beta chains from one sample in a study of shared clonotypes between healthy human individuals. The assay was immunoSEQ multiplex PCR, and TCRdb's table has in-frame clones only and misses some. The profile shows approximately 2,200,000 clones, about 93% of them singletons. The sequencing sample was made of naive CD8+ T cells from PBMCs. Every receptor here comes from a young man in good health. Some clones in this sample may be carry-over from other donors' samples. Both conserved end residues are part of each CDR3. Fields, in order: J gene, D gene, clone size, V gene, CDR3 DNA, CDR3 protein. D genes are given only for firm matches. Clone sizes are given selectively: once, few, many, or a class where the clone is expanded.

TRBJ1-1 | TRBD1 | NA | TRBV6-1 | TGTGCCCTCCAGGGGGGGGCAGCTTTCTTT | CALQGGAAFF
TRBJ1-1 | NA | NA | TRBV19 | TGTGCCAGTAGTATAGATCAGGGACTTTTGAACACTGAAGCTTTCTTT | CASSIDQGLLNTEAFF
TRBJ2-7 | NA | NA | TRBV25-1 | TGTGCCAGCGGGGTCGCAAACGAGCAGTACTTC | CASGVANEQYF
TRBJ2-1 | TRBD2 | NA | TRBV4-3 | TGCGCCAGCAGCCAAGATCCTGAACTAGCGGGAGGGTGGGACAATGAGCAGTTCTTC | CASSQDPELAGGWDNEQFF
TRBJ1-2 | TRBD1 | NA | TRBV5-6 | TGTGCCAGCAGCTTAGGGACAGGGGATTATGGCTACACCTTC | CASSLGTGDYGYTF
TRBJ2-1 | NA | once | TRBV19 | TGTGCCAGTAGTATAAGGCTGGATGAGCAGTTCTTC | CASSIRLDEQFF
TRBJ2-7 | TRBD2 | NA | TRBV29-1 | TGCAGCGTTGAAGTTAGCGGGGGCACCTACGAGCAGTACTTC | CSVEVSGGTYEQYF
TRBJ2-7 | NA | NA | TRBV5-6 | TGTGCCAGCAGCTTGGGGGTTTCCACCTACGAGCAGTACTTC | CASSLGVSTYEQYF
TRBJ2-5 | TRBD2 | NA | TRBV7-8 | TGTGCCAGCAGCAGGAAGATCGGCGGGAGGGGCCAAGAGACCCAGTACTTC | CASSRKIGGRGQETQYF
TRBJ2-7 | NA | NA | TRBV5-4 | TGTGCCAGCAGCTTGGGGAGGGGCGGCTACGAGCAGTACTTC | CASSLGRGGYEQYF
TRBJ1-1 | NA | NA | TRBV27 | TGTGCCAGCAGTCGAGGGAACACTGAAGCTTTCTTT | CASSRGNTEAFF
TRBJ1-5 | TRBD1 | NA | TRBV27 | TGTGCCAGCTCGGGACAGGGGACAGGTCAGCCCCAGCATTTT | CASSGQGTGQPQHF
TRBJ2-3 | NA | NA | TRBV6-9 | TGTGCCAGCAGTTATGCCCCCCTTATCGAGCGGAGAAGCACAGATACGCAGTATTTT | CASSYAPLIERRSTDTQYF
TRBJ2-1 | TRBD2 | NA | TRBV6-4 | TGTGCCATCACCCAGCGGGAGGGCAGATGGGCCTACAATGAGCAGTTCTTC | CAITQREGRWAYNEQFF
TRBJ2-5 | TRBD1 | NA | TRBV27 | TGTGCCAGCAGTGATGGGACAGGCTTAGGAGAGACCCAGTACTTC | CASSDGTGLGETQYF
TRBJ1-4 | TRBD1 | NA | TRBV19 | TGTGCCAGTGGATGGGGGCAGGGGGTAGAAAAACTGTTTTTT | CASGWGQGVEKLFF
TRBJ1-1 | NA | NA | TRBV7-8 | TGTGCCAGCAGCTTAGGTGGGGGGGGCACTGAAGCTTTCTTT | CASSLGGGGTEAFF
TRBJ2-7 | NA | NA | TRBV28 | TGTGCCAGCAGTTGGCGAACGGAGTGGTACGAGCAGTACTTC | CASSWRTEWYEQYF
TRBJ1-1 | NA | NA | TRBV4-1 | TGCGCCAGCAGCCAGGCCCACAGGGTGGGGATGAACACTGAAGCTTTCTTT | CASSQAHRVGMNTEAFF
TRBJ1-2 | NA | NA | TRBV7-8 | TGTGCCAGCAGCCCCGAGCCGGTCTATGGCTACACCTTC | CASSPEPVYGYTF
TRBJ2-7 | TRBD2 | NA | TRBV27 | TGTGCCAGCAGTTTAAACGGTCTAGCGGGAGGAATAATCTACGAGCAGTACTTC | CASSLNGLAGGIIYEQYF
TRBJ1-4 | NA | NA | TRBV4-2 | TGTGCCAGCAGCCCCGAAGTCTCCGGGTTTCATGAAAAACTGTTTTTT | CASSPEVSGFHEKLFF
TRBJ2-7 | TRBD1 | NA | TRBV28 | TGTGCCAGCAGTTTTCTGGACAGGGGTTACGAGCAGTACTTC | CASSFLDRGYEQYF
TRBJ2-3 | TRBD2 | NA | TRBV2 | TGTGCCAGCAGTGCGCTAGCGGGATATCGAGATACGCAGTATTTT | CASSALAGYRDTQYF
TRBJ2-5 | TRBD2 | once | TRBV27 | TGTGCCAGCAGTCCCTGGGGGACTAGCGGGGAGACCCAGTACTTC | CASSPWGTSGETQYF
TRBJ1-1 | NA | NA | TRBV5-1 | TGCGCCAGCAGCTTGGCCCTCTCGAACACTGAAGCTTTCTTT | CASSLALSNTEAFF
TRBJ2-7 | TRBD2 | NA | TRBV4-2 | TGTGCCAGCACCCTCCACCCTTGGACTAGCGAAACGTCCTACGAGCAGTACTTC | CASTLHPWTSETSYEQYF
TRBJ2-3 | TRBD2 | NA | TRBV29-1 | TGCAGCGTTGCAGGAGGGCGGGGCGGGAGCATGGGGGATACGCAGTATTTT | CSVAGGRGGSMGDTQYF
TRBJ2-2 | TRBD2 | NA | TRBV28 | TGTGCCAGCAGTTTTCAACGGGAGGGCGGGGAGCTGTTTTTT | CASSFQREGGELFF
TRBJ2-1 | NA | once | TRBV27 | TGTGCCAGCAGTCGTACAGGTTACAATGAGCAGTTCTTC | CASSRTGYNEQFF
TRBJ2-4 | NA | NA | TRBV9 | TGTGCCAGCAGCGTAGATCCCCGTACGGCCAAAAACATTCAGTACTTC | CASSVDPRTAKNIQYF
TRBJ2-6 | NA | NA | TRBV27 | TGTGCCAGCTCTCCCTTTTTTCTCGGGGCCAACGTCCTGACTTTC | CASSPFFLGANVLTF
TRBJ2-7 | TRBD1 | NA | TRBV19 | TGTGCCAGTGGGGAGGGACAGGGGTCCTACGAGCAGTACTTC | CASGEGQGSYEQYF
TRBJ2-1 | NA | NA | TRBV4-3 | TGCGCCAGCAGCCAAAGGGTCGGGACAAAGGAGCAGTTCTTC | CASSQRVGTKEQFF
TRBJ2-7 | NA | NA | TRBV4-1 | TGCGCCAGCAGCCAAACCTACGGCGAGCAGTACTTC | CASSQTYGEQYF
TRBJ2-1 | TRBD2 | NA | TRBV11-2 | TGTGCCAGCAGCCGAGAAGCGGGATTAATAAATGAGCAGTTCTTC | CASSREAGLINEQFF
TRBJ2-1 | TRBD1 | NA | TRBV6-1 | TGTGCCAGCAGTGGGGACAGGGATGAGCAGTTCTTC | CASSGDRDEQFF
TRBJ2-7 | NA | NA | TRBV28 | TGTGCCAGCACTCCTGGAGGGGGCCGGTACGAGCAGTACTTC | CASTPGGGRYEQYF
TRBJ2-7 | NA | NA | TRBV7-8 | TGTGCCAGCAGCTTATACAGGACCCAGGGGGAGCAGTACTTC | CASSLYRTQGEQYF
TRBJ1-2 | TRBD1 | NA | TRBV27 | TGTGCCAGCAGTTTATCGGCAGGGGGCCACTATGGCTACACCTTC | CASSLSAGGHYGYTF
TRBJ2-7 | TRBD2 | once | TRBV2 | TGTGCCAGCAGTAACACACTAGCGTTCTACGAGCAGTACTTC | CASSNTLAFYEQYF
TRBJ2-1 | NA | NA | TRBV5-1 | TGCGCCAGCAGCTTGAATCGTCAACACTCAAACCCCTACAATGAGCAGTTCTTC | CASSLNRQHSNPYNEQFF
TRBJ2-5 | TRBD2 | NA | TRBV4-2 | TGTGCCAGCAGCCAAGCTAGCGGGAGGGTGGGAGAGACCCAGTACTTC | CASSQASGRVGETQYF
TRBJ1-2 | NA | NA | TRBV6-1 | TGTGCCAGCAGCTGGACAAGTAACTATGGCTACACCTTC | CASSWTSNYGYTF
TRBJ1-5 | TRBD1 | NA | TRBV25-1 | TGTGCCAGCAGTGGACCCCCGGGACAGGGGCCTAATCAGCCCCAGCATTTT | CASSGPPGQGPNQPQHF
TRBJ2-3 | TRBD2 | NA | TRBV30 | TGTGCCTGGAGTCAAACTAGCGGGATGACAGATACGCAGTATTTT | CAWSQTSGMTDTQYF
TRBJ1-1 | NA | NA | TRBV29-1 | TGCAGCGTTACGCCGGGGGGCGGAAGAGCTTTCTTT | CSVTPGGGRAFF
TRBJ2-7 | TRBD1 | NA | TRBV2 | TGTGCCAGCAGTACTACAGGGGGCCGCTACGAGCAGTACTTC | CASSTTGGRYEQYF
TRBJ2-7 | TRBD2 | NA | TRBV28 | TGTGCCAGCAGTTTAATTAGCGGGAGCTACGAGCAGTACTTC | CASSLISGSYEQYF
TRBJ2-1 | NA | NA | TRBV28 | TGTGCCAGCAGCTCCCTTAGGGGCTCCTACAATGAGCAGTTCTTC | CASSSLRGSYNEQFF
TRBJ2-7 | TRBD2 | NA | TRBV7-7 | TGTGCCAGCAGCCTTACTAGCGGGAGAGGTTACGAGCAGTACTTC | CASSLTSGRGYEQYF
TRBJ2-5 | TRBD1 | once | TRBV5-4 | TGTGCCAGCCGGCCGGGACAGCAGTACCAAGAGACCCAGTACTTC | CASRPGQQYQETQYF
TRBJ1-5 | NA | once | TRBV19 | TGTGCCAGTAGGTCGGCAGGGAACAATCAGCCCCAGCATTTT | CASRSAGNNQPQHF
TRBJ1-2 | NA | NA | TRBV19 | TGTGCCAGTAGTATAAGTCGTGGCTACACCTTC | CASSISRGYTF
TRBJ1-1 | TRBD1 | few | TRBV5-1 | TGCGCCAGCAGCATGGGACAGGGGAACACTGAAGCTTTCTTT | CASSMGQGNTEAFF